This T cell receptor (beta chain) was profiled in a study of OX40 agonist ivuxolimab in advanced cancers. Overall study context: The drug used for patients, ivuxolimab, was an agonistic anti-OX40 (CD134) antibody.

Data came from immunoSEQ multiplex PCR; TCRdb stores just in-frame clones and leaves some out. The profile shows around 100,000 clones, 90% of them singletons. Study-wide results and caveats: Some of the nonresponding patients also showed low levels of normalized T-cell clonal expansion. Clonal expansion by week 6 occurred in CD4+ and CD8+ blood T cells (at 0.1 to 3.0 mg/kg).

Enrollment shut out patients with autoimmune disease history or systemic immunosuppression. The CDR3 runs 16 residues. The V segment lost 1 base and the J segment 4 bases; nucleotides outside the gene matches: 7. Germline V gene data show CDR1 as SGHRS and CDR2 as YFSETQ. For this clone: Its antigen is unidentified.

The clonotype comes from an adult with an advanced solid tumor such as melanoma, head and neck, liver or kidney cancer. V is TRBV5-1 and J is TRBJ2-5, with 10 bases aligning to TRBD2. Sequencing used CD4+ or CD8+ T cells sorted from blood, obtained in a trial of the OX40 agonist ivuxolimab. The CDR3 DNA reads TGCGCCAGCAGCTTGCCTACCGGGACTAGCGTAGAGACCCAGTACTTC. This sequence encodes CASSLPTGTSVETQYF.